These 11 T cell receptor beta chains originate from one sample sequenced in a study of blood T cell repertoires in COVID-19 (dated by TCRdb to 2020 to 2022). Preparation of the library involved the immunoSEQ multiplex PCR assay. This immuneACCESS table, as held by TCRdb, lists in-frame sequences with V and J called but not all clones. Of the missing ones, under half trace to an unresolved V gene in checked studies; the others have no known cause. This sample lists fewer than 350,000 clones; 70% to 90% were detected once. The ten largest clones take up around 2% of the sample. The sequenced sample consisted of PBMCs or T cells enriched from blood (not recorded which). The origin of the receptors is an older woman in a cohort exposed to, infected with or recovered from COVID-19 (not recorded which).

The gene calls are TRBV30 and TRBJ2-1, with 9 bases aligning to TRBD2. Per the germline V gene, CDR1 is GTSNPN and CDR2 is SVGIG (reference sequence). The ends lost 5 bases at V and 7 bases at J; junction bases unmatched: 9. The CDR3 consists of 14 residues. The chain's CDR3 is CAWGGTSRKNEQFF. CDR3 bases: TGTGCCTGGGGTGGGACTAGCAGGAAGAATGAGCAGTTCTTC.

This clone was found a few times. V is TRBV30 and J is TRBJ2-7, with 10 bases matching TRBD2. The CDR3 extends over 17 amino acids. J was trimmed by 3 bases and V by 0 bases; bases with no gene match: 11. The V gene's germline CDR1 is GTSNPN and CDR2 SVGIG (reference sequence). The CDR3, as DNA: TGTGCCTGGAGTGTACTCAAACTAGCGGGACCGAACTACGAGCAGTACTTC. Protein: CAWSVLKLAGPNYEQYF.

This clone was observed a handful of times. This chain uses TRBV19 with TRBJ2-3; TRBD2 agrees at 14 bases. The CDR3 totals 16 residues. Per germline, CDR1 LNHDA and CDR2 SQIVND (reference sequence). V shed 4 bases and J 1 base; nucleotides not matched to a gene: 1. The CDR3 region is CASSKGLAGGTDTQYF. The CDR3 DNA reads as TGTGCCAGTAGTAAGGGACTAGCGGGAGGCACAGATACGCAGTATTTT.

The chain uses TRBV10-3 and TRBJ1-6; no clear D. V was shortened by 0 bases and J by 9 bases, with 15 bases between the two germline ends. The CDR3 covers 16 residues. Germline V gene sequence: CDR1 ENHRY, CDR2 SYGVKD. Here the CDR3 DNA reads TGTGCCATCAGTGAGTCGGGCAGGTCTCCTCCTTCACCCCTCCACTTT. Protein product: CAISESGRSPPSPLHF.

The J gene is TRBJ1-3, the V gene TRBV5-1; D is possibly TRBD1 (5 bases). Between the trimmed V and J ends, which lost 4 bases and 4 bases, there was a span of 12 bases. From germline, CDR1 is SGHRS and CDR2 YFSETQ. The CDR3 runs 14 residues. Here the CDR3 reads CASSQSGLGNTIYF. DNA of the CDR3: TGCGCCAGCAGCCAATCAGGGTTGGGAAACACCATATATTTT.

The chain recombines TRBV3-1 (or the pseudogene TRBV3-2) with TRBJ2-7; 10 bases fit TRBD1. The CDR3 runs 12 residues. The germline V gene has CDR1 LGHDT and CDR2 YNNKEL (reference sequence). The junction had 2 bases not matched to a gene; V was cut back by 8 bases and J by 4 bases. Here the CDR3 DNA reads TGTGCCAGCGGGACAGGGGTGTACGAGCAGTACTTC. Residues: CASGTGVYEQYF.

This clone was picked up a small number of times. The chain employs TRBV28 and TRBJ1-3; D unclear. Germline V gene sequence: CDR1 MDHEN, CDR2 SYDVKM. Between the trimmed V and J ends, which lost 7 bases and 0 bases, there was a span of 13 bases. The CDR3 runs to 15 residues. CDR3 sequence reads: CASTHAENSGNTIYF. The CDR3 DNA is TGTGCCAGCACCCACGCCGAGAACTCTGGAAACACCATATATTTT.

In its sample, this clone was seen a few times. V usage is TRBV4-1 and J usage is TRBJ2-2; 9 positions agree with TRBD2. Germline lookup yields CDR1 MGHRA and CDR2 YSYEKL. J was trimmed by 6 bases and V by 5 bases; bases with no gene match: 4. This CDR3 has 14 amino acids. The CDR3 nucleotides read TGCGCCAGCAGCTTGGCGGGAGGGGCCGGGGAGCTGTTTTTT. Protein product: CASSLAGGAGELFF.

This chain connects TRBV24-1 to TRBJ2-3; a possible D gene is TRBD1 (6 bases). The length of the CDR3 is 15 residues. Trimming shortened V by 1 base and J by 6 bases, and 13 bases separated the two germline ends. Germline lookup yields CDR1 KGHDR and CDR2 SFDVKD. CDR3: CATSDFLGADDTQYF. The CDR3 DNA is TGTGCCACCAGTGATTTCTTGGGGGCAGACGATACGCAGTATTTT.

The rearrangement uses TRBV28 and TRBJ2-3, with a possible D match to TRBD1 (5 bases). The CDR3 has 15 amino acids. V was trimmed by 4 bases and J by 5 bases, leaving 16 bases between them. Germline CDR1 reads MDHEN; CDR2 reads SYDVKM. CDR3 sequence (DNA): TGTGCCAGCAGTTCGACTGACAGAGTCCAAGATACGCAGTATTTT. It codes for CASSSTDRVQDTQYF.

The chain employs TRBV15 and TRBJ1-2; D is perhaps TRBD1 (6 bases). The CDR3 runs 18 residues. Germline V gene sequence: CDR1 LNHNV, CDR2 YYDKDF (reference sequence). Deletions cut 0 bases from V and 7 bases from J, with 24 bases between. CDR3 coding DNA: TGTGCCACCAGCAGAGATGGAGGACAGCGCCCCGGATCTCTTGGCTACACCTTC. This codes for CATSRDGGQRPGSLGYTF.